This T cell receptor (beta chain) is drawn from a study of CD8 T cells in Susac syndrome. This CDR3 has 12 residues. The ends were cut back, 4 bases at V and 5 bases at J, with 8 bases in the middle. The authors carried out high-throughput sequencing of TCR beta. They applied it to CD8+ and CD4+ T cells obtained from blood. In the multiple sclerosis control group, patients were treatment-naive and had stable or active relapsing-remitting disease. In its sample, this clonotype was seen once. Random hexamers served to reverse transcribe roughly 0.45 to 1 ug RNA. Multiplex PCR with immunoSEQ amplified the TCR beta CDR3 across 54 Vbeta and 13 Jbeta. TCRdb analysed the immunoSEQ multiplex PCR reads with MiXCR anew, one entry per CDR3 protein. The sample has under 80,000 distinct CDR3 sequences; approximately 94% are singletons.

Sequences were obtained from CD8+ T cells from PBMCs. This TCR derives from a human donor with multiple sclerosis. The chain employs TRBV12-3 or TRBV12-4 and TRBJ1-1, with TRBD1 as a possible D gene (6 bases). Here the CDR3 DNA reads TGTGCCAGCAGTTCCCAGGGGACTGAAGCTTTCTTT. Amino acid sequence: CASSSQGTEAFF.